This T cell receptor beta chain appears in the sequencing data of a study of T cell changes during pregnancy in multiple sclerosis. The CDR3 is made up of 13 amino acids. The germline CDR1 and CDR2 sequences are SGHTA and FQGNSA. Deletions cut 1 base from V and 4 bases from J, with 5 bases between. Here immunoSEQ multiplex PCR was the method, and the copy in TCRdb shows in-frame clones only, minus some. The data contain about 48,000 clones, 88% of them singletons. The TCR sequence derives from a female donor with multiple sclerosis, enrolled in a pregnancy study. The sequenced sample was CD4+ T cells from peripheral blood mononuclear cells, obtained in the second trimester of pregnancy. The V and J genes are TRBV7-2 and TRBJ2-1; D unclear. The CDR3 loop reads CASSLGEYNEQFF. The CDR3 DNA reads as TGTGCCAGCAGCTTAGGAGAGTACAATGAGCAGTTCTTC.